This T cell receptor (beta chain) originates from a study of Ad26.COV2.S vaccination and SARS-CoV-2 variants. Background on the study: Ad26.COV2.S arm of COV1001 included the donor. Dosing was one shot or two shots 56 days apart.

CDR3 length: 13 amino acids. Looked up from germline, CDR1 is ENHRY and CDR2 is SYGVKD. Trimming cost V 3 bases and J 6 bases, with 9 bases left between them. Sequencing used immunoSEQ multiplex PCR; TCRdb keeps in-frame clones, though not all of them. This repertoire shows fewer than 800,000 clones, approximately 88% found once; its top ten account for about 1.5%. Treatment noted: some 19 received Ad26.COV2.S at low or high dose, single or two shots; about 5 received placebo; per-sample allocation not given. Sampling happened 63 days after the first vaccine or placebo injection. An Ad26 vector expressing Wuhan-strain SARS-CoV-2 spike served as the vaccine.

The V and J genes are TRBV10-3 and TRBJ1-5; D is uncertain. The material sequenced was peripheral blood, taken in a trial of Ad26.COV2.S vaccine versus placebo. The TCR was taken from a person between 18 and 59 years old who received the Ad26.COV2.S COVID-19 vaccine or a placebo. The CDR3 protein is CAISDTTIQPQHF. The CDR3 DNA reads TGTGCCATCAGTGACACTACAATTCAGCCCCAGCATTTT.